This paragraph covers one TCR beta chain sequence. The data originate from a study of blood T cell repertoires in COVID-19. Study background: Italy, Spain and the United States were the sources of the convalescent and acute COVID-19 samples. PBMCs, B-cell-depleted T cells, or T cells provided the cDNA or gDNA that made up the material.

Germline V gene sequence: CDR1 DFQATT, CDR2 SNEGSKA (reference sequence). CDR3 length equals 11 residues. V lost 1 base and J 5 bases, leaving 5 bases between the germline ends. Those designated as exposed participants met a COVID-19 case within 2 weeks before study entry. Method: immunoSEQ multiplex PCR; TCRdb's copy keeps in-frame clones and lacks some. The sample contains 400,000 to 500,000 clones, 88% of which appear only once. The sequence was obtained from a woman aged 18-29 years who had been exposed to COVID-19. Material for sequencing was PBMCs or T cells enriched from blood (not recorded which). V and J are TRBV20-1 and TRBJ2-5; D unresolved. The CDR3 reads CSARVLETQYF. The CDR3, as DNA: TGCAGTGCTAGAGTCCTCGAGACCCAGTACTTC.